These 16 T cell receptor beta chains came from one sample sequenced in a study of CD8 T cells in Susac syndrome (dated by TCRdb to about 2019). Preparation of the library involved the immunoSEQ multiplex PCR assay. RNA was extracted using the RNeasy kit, and about 0.45 to 1 microgram was reverse transcribed with random hexamers. TCRdb reprocessed the public reads (quality trimming at Q25 with fastp, clone calling with MiXCR) and kept in-frame beta chains. Here each entry gathers all rows of one CDR3 protein and keeps the most common genes and DNA. The sample table lists approximately 180,000 distinct CDR3 sequences, 85% to 95% of them with a count of one. The biggest ten clones account for roughly 0.1% of the sample. The sample was CD4+ T cells from PBMCs. The source of these receptors is a human donor with multiple sclerosis.

A single count supports this clonotype. V usage is TRBV28 and J usage is TRBJ2-1; weak D call: TRBD2 (6 bases). The CDR3 totals 15 residues. Germline V gene data show CDR1 as MDHEN and CDR2 as SYDVKM. V lost 3 bases to trimming and J lost 3 bases, with 12 bases between them. The CDR3 here is CASSFSGGFYNEQFF. The CDR3 nucleotides are TGTGCCAGCAGTTTTAGCGGAGGGTTCTACAATGAGCAGTTCTTC.

The chain has TRBV2 and TRBJ2-7, with TRBD2 matching 10 bases. CDR1 is SNHLY, CDR2 FYNNEI, per germline. Trimming cost V 7 bases and J 4 bases; bases outside gene matches: 10. This CDR3 is built from 15 residues. CDR3: CASTGGTSGVYEQYF. CDR3 DNA: TGTGCCAGCACCGGCGGAACTAGCGGGGTTTACGAGCAGTACTTC.

CDR3 DNA: TGTGCCTGGAGTGTAGCTGGGGCCAACGTCCTGACTTTC. It encodes CAWSVAGANVLTF. The rearrangement joins TRBV30 to TRBJ2-6; the D is unclear. Germline V CDR1 and CDR2: GTSNPN, SVGIG (reference sequence). This CDR3 is built from 13 residues. Trimming shortened V by 0 bases and J by 2 bases, and 2 bases separated the two germline ends.

The chain employs TRBV28 and TRBJ2-3; 9 bases align to TRBD2. The J segment lost 7 bases and the V segment lost 2 bases, leaving 7 bases of the junction unmatched. The CDR3 totals 15 residues. Germline-derived CDR1 and CDR2 are MDHEN and SYDVKM. The CDR3 is CASSLGAGGGNTQYF. In DNA form, the CDR3 reads TGTGCCAGCAGTTTAGGCGCGGGGGGGGGAAATACGCAGTATTTT.

This chain uses TRBV6-2 or TRBV6-3 with TRBJ2-6; 8 bases map to TRBD1. The germline V gene has CDR1 MNHEY and CDR2 SVGEGT. The CDR3 sequence is 15 residues long. Unmatched junction bases numbered 4, after V lost 5 bases and J lost 4 bases. The CDR3 DNA sequence: TGTGCCAGCAGTCCGGACAGGGCCGGGGCCAACGTCCTGACTTTC. Its protein is CASSPDRAGANVLTF.

This chain uses TRBV7-7 with TRBJ2-5, with 8 bases fitting TRBD2. The ends lost 4 bases at V and 1 base at J; junction bases unmatched: 5. The CDR3 has 15 amino acids. Germline assignment: CDR1 SSHAT and CDR2 FNYEAQ (reference sequence). The CDR3, as DNA: TGTGCCAGCAGCTCCTGGACTAGCAGCCAAGAGACCCAGTACTTC. This gives the protein CASSSWTSSQETQYF. The full variable domain, rest sourced from reference TRBV7-7 and TRBJ2-5, is GAGVSQSPRYKVTKRGQDVTLRCDPISSHATLYWYQQALGQGPEFLTYFNYEAQPDKSGLPSDRFSAERPEGSISTLTIQRTEQRDSAMYRCASSSWTSSQETQYFGPGTRLLVL.

The rearrangement joins TRBV11-2 to TRBJ1-1; possible D gene TRBD1, 6 bases. Trimming stripped 2 bases from V and 8 bases from J, with 12 bases between. The CDR3 runs 13 residues. Per the germline V gene, CDR1 is SGHAT and CDR2 is FQNNGV. CDR3 sequence: CASSLWGGLEAFF. In DNA form, the CDR3 reads TGTGCCAGCAGCTTATGGGGGGGGCTGGAAGCTTTCTTT.

This clonotype was found once. The gene calls are TRBV18 and TRBJ1-2, with 7 bases identical to TRBD1. V was clipped by 5 bases and J by 1 base; unmatched bases: 4. The germline V gene encodes CDR1 KGHSH and CDR2 LQKENI. This CDR3 has 14 amino acids. CDR3 protein: CASSGGGNNYGYTF. The CDR3 DNA follows: TGTGCCAGCTCAGGAGGGGGCAATAACTATGGCTACACCTTC.

The J gene is TRBJ1-1, the V gene TRBV6-1, with D possibly matching TRBD1 (6 bases). The germline V and J ends were trimmed by 3 bases and 0 bases, with 11 bases remaining between them. The CDR3 contains 15 residues. The germline V gene encodes CDR1 MNHNS and CDR2 SASEGT. CDR3 protein: CASSDSGAMNTEAFF. The CDR3 DNA is TGTGCCAGCAGTGACTCAGGGGCGATGAACACTGAAGCTTTCTTT.

This chain joins TRBV19 and TRBJ2-1, with TRBD2 matching over 8 bases. CDR3 length equals 14 residues. Germline lookup yields CDR1 LNHDA and CDR2 SQIVND (reference sequence). With 5 bases clipped from V and 9 bases from J, the junction kept 9 bases outside the gene matches. Written as DNA, the CDR3 is TGTGCCAGTAGTCCCCAGCGGGGGATGGGTGAGCAGTTCTTC. Encoded protein: CASSPQRGMGEQFF.

The J gene is TRBJ1-5, the V gene TRBV12-5; 7 nucleotides agree with TRBD1. CDR3 size: 19 residues. The J segment lost 0 bases and the V segment lost 0 bases, leaving 11 bases of the junction unmatched. Germline values: CDR1 LGHNT, CDR2 FRNRAP. CDR3 in DNA: TGTGCTAGTGGTTTGGTACTTGGATTGGGACAGCCTAGCAATCAGCCCCAGCATTTT. This translates into CASGLVLGLGQPSNQPQHF.

The rearrangement joins TRBV18 to TRBJ2-7; D might be TRBD1 (6 bases). The CDR3 is made up of 15 amino acids. Trimming removed 6 bases from V and 3 bases from J, with 18 bases in between. Germline CDR1 KGHSH, CDR2 LQKENI. The CDR3: CASSINPTGYYEQYF. The CDR3 nucleotides are TGTGCCAGCTCCATAAATCCCACAGGGTACTACGAGCAGTACTTC.

J is TRBJ1-5 and V is TRBV6-5, with 10 bases identical to TRBD1. The length of the CDR3 is 15 residues. From germline, CDR1 is MNHEY and CDR2 SVGAGI. V was clipped by 6 bases and J by 3 bases; unmatched bases: 5. CDR3 region: CASSRQGASNQPQHF. The CDR3 region has the DNA TGTGCCAGCAGCCGACAGGGGGCCTCCAATCAGCCCCAGCATTTT.

The V call is TRBV2, the J call TRBJ2-1; TRBD2 aligns across 7 bases. Losses at the gene ends were 3 bases for V and 3 bases for J; bases not matched to a gene: 8. The CDR3 length is 16 residues. Germline CDR1 reads SNHLY; CDR2 reads FYNNEI. The CDR3 loop reads CASSETGTTFYNEQFF. CDR3 bases: TGTGCCAGCAGTGAGACCGGGACTACTTTCTACAATGAGCAGTTCTTC.

The CDR3 DNA sequence: TGTGCCAGCAGCCGGCCGACAGGGGAGTATGGCTACACCTTC. It specifies CASSRPTGEYGYTF. The gene calls are TRBV5-4 and TRBJ1-2, with TRBD1 identical over 8 bases. The CDR3 is made up of 14 amino acids. V gave up 4 bases and J gave up 5 bases; unmatched junction bases: 7. Germline values: CDR1 SGHNT, CDR2 YYREEE (reference sequence).

This chain connects TRBV12-3 or TRBV12-4 to TRBJ1-2; a weak D match, TRBD1 (6 bases). The length of the CDR3 is 14 residues. Trimming took 6 bases from V and 8 from J, leaving 19 bases between them. The CDR3 protein is CASSRGGEGEGYTF. CDR3 bases: TGTGCCAGCAGCCGCGGGGGCGAGGGGGAAGGCTACACCTTC.